Shown below are 14 T cell receptor beta chains from a single sample sequenced in a study of siplizumab effects on memory and regulatory T cells. Libraries were prepared by immunoSEQ multiplex PCR; TCRdb keeps only in-frame clonotypes and omits some of them. The data contain 9,200 or so clones, roughly two thirds of them singletons. The source material was effector memory CD8+ T cells sorted from blood. Sample subset: unstimulated CD8+ effector memory T cells. All receptors come from a human donor in good health.

The J gene is TRBJ2-7, the V gene TRBV18; TRBD2 is a possible D gene (6 bases). There are 15 residues in the CDR3. The germline V and J ends were trimmed by 3 bases and 4 bases, with 16 bases remaining between them. Germline V gene data show CDR1 as KGHSH and CDR2 as LQKENI. DNA for the CDR3: TGTGCCAGCTCACCCGGATCGGGGGTCGAGTACGAGCAGTACTTC. It yields the protein CASSPGSGVEYEQYF.

This clone was observed a handful of times. V gene TRBV7-8 combines with J gene TRBJ2-7; TRBD1 is a possible D gene (6 bases). The V gene lost 2 bases and the J gene lost 2 bases, with 25 bases spanning the gap. This CDR3 comprises 19 residues. Germline CDR1 SGHVS, CDR2 FQNEAQ. CDR3 sequence: CASSLSLGQGAEVPYEQYF. CDR3 in DNA: TGTGCCAGCAGCTTAAGTTTGGGACAAGGAGCGGAGGTACCCTACGAGCAGTACTTC.

The chain joins TRBV7-9 to TRBJ1-6, with a tentative D call TRBD1 (5 bases). Germline V lookup: CDR1 SEHNR, CDR2 FQNEAQ (reference sequence). The V gene lost 3 bases and the J gene lost 9 bases, with 12 bases spanning the gap. This CDR3 has 14 amino acids. CDR3 protein: CASSLGSGTSPLHF. The CDR3 nucleotides are TGTGCCAGCAGCTTGGGCTCGGGGACTTCACCCCTCCACTTT.

CDR3 loop: CASSPGENSPLHF. CDR3 nucleotide sequence: TGTGCCAGCAGCCCGGGGGAGAATTCACCCCTCCACTTT. This chain joins TRBV7-9 and TRBJ1-6; maybe TRBD1 (5 bases). Trimming cost V 5 bases and J 7 bases, with 9 bases left between them. The CDR3 length is 13 residues. Per germline, CDR1 SEHNR and CDR2 FQNEAQ (reference sequence).

The genes are TRBV19 and TRBJ2-7; 7 nucleotides agree with TRBD1. Looked up from germline, CDR1 is LNHDA and CDR2 is SQIVND (reference sequence). The CDR3 is 13 residues long. Losses at the gene ends were 5 bases for V and 5 bases for J; bases not matched to a gene: 6. DNA of the CDR3: TGTGCCAGTAGTGACAGGGCAATCGACGAGCAGTACTTC. It is translated as CASSDRAIDEQYF.

In nucleotides, the CDR3 is TGCGCCAGCAGTTTCGGACTAGGCAATGAGCAGTTCTTC. It encodes CASSFGLGNEQFF. The chain joins TRBV5-1 to TRBJ2-1, with TRBD2 identical over 7 bases. Germline CDR1 and CDR2: SGHRS and YFSETQ. The CDR3 runs 13 residues. The J segment lost 6 bases and the V segment lost 5 bases, leaving 5 bases of the junction unmatched. Drawing the rest from reference TRBV5-1 and TRBJ2-1, the complete variable domain is KAGVTQTPRYLIKTRGQQVTLSCSPISGHRSVSWYQQTPGQGLQFLFEYFSETQRNKGNFPGRFSGRQFSNSRSEMNVSTLELGDSALYLCASSFGLGNEQFFGPGTRLTVL.

The J gene is TRBJ1-1, the V gene TRBV19, with 10 bases aligning to TRBD1. Trimming took 5 bases from V and 5 from J; bases not matched to a gene: 2. The germline V gene encodes CDR1 LNHDA and CDR2 SQIVND (reference sequence). This CDR3 contains 13 residues. CDR3 sequence (DNA): TGTGCCAGTAGTGTGGGACAGGGGACTGAAGCTTTCTTT. This encodes CASSVGQGTEAFF.

This clone has a handful of counts. The chain has TRBV5-8 and TRBJ2-3, with no clear D. The CDR3 length is 13 residues. Germline CDR1 SGHTS, CDR2 YDEGEE. V was trimmed by 3 bases and J by 1 base, leaving 6 bases between them. The DNA for the CDR3 is TGTGCCAGCAGCTCCTGGGGCACAGATACGCAGTATTTT. Its protein is CASSSWGTDTQYF.

This chain links TRBV9 with TRBJ1-4; D is uncertain. V was trimmed by 1 base and J by 8 bases, leaving 9 bases between them. Germline CDR1 reads SGDLS; CDR2 reads YYNGEE. This CDR3 has 13 amino acids. This CDR3 reads CASSVSGGEKLFF. The CDR3 DNA is TGTGCCAGCAGCGTATCTGGAGGGGAAAAACTGTTTTTT.

The chain joins TRBV5-4 to TRBJ1-2; no firm D call. Germline CDR1 and CDR2: SGHNT and YYREEE (reference sequence). V lost 0 bases and J 0 bases, leaving 9 bases between the germline ends. The CDR3 sequence is 15 residues long. The CDR3 spells CASSLARPANYGYTF. CDR3 nucleotide sequence: TGTGCCAGCAGCTTGGCCAGACCCGCTAACTATGGCTACACCTTC.

This chain links TRBV15 with TRBJ1-1; a possible D gene is TRBD1 (5 bases). The ends were cut back, 0 bases at V and 3 bases at J, with 11 bases in the middle. The V gene's germline CDR1 is LNHNV and CDR2 YYDKDF (reference sequence). This CDR3 spans 15 amino acids. The CDR3 region is CATSRDGGLDTEAFF. DNA of the CDR3: TGTGCCACCAGCAGAGACGGGGGACTCGACACTGAAGCTTTCTTT.

The J gene is TRBJ1-2, the V gene TRBV6-6, with D possibly TRBD1 on 5 matching bases. The V end was cut by 3 bases, the J end by 4 bases, with 15 bases between. CDR1 is MNHNY and CDR2 is SVGAGI in the germline V gene (reference sequence). The CDR3 is 15 residues long. CDR3 loop: CASSYQGTFSYGYTF. The CDR3 DNA sequence: TGTGCCAGCAGTTATCAGGGCACCTTCTCCTATGGCTACACCTTC.

The rearrangement uses TRBV6-5 and TRBJ1-2; D might be TRBD1 (5 bases). Germline CDR1 and CDR2: MNHEY and SVGAGI. This CDR3 region has 12 residues. This CDR3 reads CAVGGLVYGYTF. Here the CDR3 DNA reads TGTGCGGTTGGGGGATTAGTCTATGGCTACACCTTC.

The chain joins TRBV6-5 to TRBJ2-7; no definite D call. The germline V and J ends were trimmed by 0 bases and 2 bases, with 11 bases remaining between them. Germline-derived CDR1 and CDR2 are MNHEY and SVGAGI. The CDR3 is 15 amino acids. CDR3 bases: TGTGCCAGCAGTTACTCACTCGACTCCGCCTACGAGCAGTACTTC. This encodes CASSYSLDSAYEQYF.